This T cell receptor (beta chain) was sequenced for a study of CD8 T cells in Susac syndrome (dated by TCRdb to about 2019). At the level of the whole study: Among the Susac syndrome patients who were sequenced, clinically active disease was present in six and clinical remission was observed in roughly 8. At blood withdrawal, Susac syndrome patients were either therapy-naive, taking corticosteroids (in some cases with IVIg as well), or taking IVIg alone. Whether CD8+ T cell activation and differentiation in Susac syndrome was antigen driven was tested using repertoire sequencing. What the authors observed across the whole study: In patients with Susac syndrome, the CD4+ T cell repertoire showed no detectable clonal expansion. The TCR sequencing and HLA analysis was acknowledged to have included a relatively small number of individuals.

RNA was extracted using the RNeasy kit, and 0.5 to 1 microgram was reverse transcribed with random hexamers. The immunoSEQ multiplex PCR assay, which covers 54 Vbeta and 13 Jbeta segments, was used to amplify TCR beta CDR3 regions. To correct PCR amplification bias, a synthetic template baseline was used for both primer optimization and computational correction. Regarding the original processing steps: Reads were assigned to V, D and J genes according to IMGT and analyzed in immunoSEQ Analyzer, with only productive sequences retained. Clonality was computed as one minus Shannon entropy normalized by log2 of the number of productive unique sequences. Public and private clones were assessed among the 100 most prevalent clones of each patient and control. Susac-specific clones were defined as absent from healthy and MS cohorts, about 1,000 published viral clones and other ImmuneACCESS disease sequences. TCRdb trimmed public reads at Q25 via fastp, called clones via MiXCR and kept in-frame beta chains. Duplicate CDR3 protein sequences are folded into a single record with the most common DNA and genes. The V and J calls were determined by TCRdb, not by the authors. In all, the sample holds 100,000 to 150,000 distinct CDR3 sequences, and under 96% of those were seen once. Over 0.12% of the sample goes to the ten largest clones.

Peripheral blood CD8+ and CD4+ T cells from healthy donors, Susac syndrome patients and multiple sclerosis patients were profiled using high-throughput TCR beta sequencing. The Susac syndrome patients fulfilled recently defined diagnostic criteria for either definite or probable disease. Bulk CD8+ and CD4+ T cells were purified magnetically by negative isolation, whereas CD8+ TEMRA cells were enriched by FACS. Blood was drawn into EDTA tubes, processed within 24 hours, and PBMCs were isolated by density gradient centrifugation. PBMCs intended for TCR sequencing were cryopreserved in liquid nitrogen and thawed later in a water bath at 37 degrees C. The sorted or isolated CD4+, CD8+ and CD8+ TEMRA cells had a purity of 90% or higher. As for this clonotype: The specificity of this receptor is unknown. Per-base quality was not reported, and no clone a single base away is much larger than it.

The trim is 3 bases for V and 5 bases for J, with a gap of 11 bases between the germline ends. From the cysteine through the phenylalanine, the CDR3 covers 14 amino acids. Only CDR3 DNA remains: 42 bases, in frame from the first base. Sample: CD4+ T cells from PBMCs. The receptor chain draws on TRBV12-3 or TRBV12-4 and TRBJ2-1; the D segment cannot be called with confidence. The origin of this receptor is a human donor with Susac syndrome. The nucleotide sequence is given as TGTGCCAGCAGTTTCGGCGTCTGGGACAATGAGCAGTTCTTC. Its protein product is CASSFGVWDNEQFF.